The source of this T cell receptor beta chain is a study of T-cell memory formation after mild COVID-19. Overall study context: Largely donor-specific sequence clusters came from two donors. The study, taken as a whole, reports: Confirmation was lacking for SARS-CoV-2 specificity of second-wave clones that peaked on day 37. Contracting clones from day 15 to 85 had balanced CD4/CD8; later expanders favoured CD4+.

Constant-segment primers served in 5'RACE that generated TCR alpha and TCR beta cDNA libraries bearing sample barcodes and UMIs. Each CDR3 protein gets one entry after TCRdb re-called the 5' RACE reads with MiXCR. Found here are about 14,000 distinct CDR3 sequences, about 21% of them singletons; the top ten hold around 48%. The V gene lost 0 bases and the J gene lost 8 bases, with 19 bases spanning the gap. The V gene's germline CDR1 is GTSNPN and CDR2 SVGIG (reference sequence). There are 16 residues in the CDR3. This clonotype is classed as large. The antigen remains unidentified. The sample comprised PBMCs or a T cell subset sorted from them (not recorded which). This chain uses TRBV30 with TRBJ1-4; D is unresolved. The clonotype was recovered from an adult woman who had mild COVID-19 (a few samples of this study predate the infection). Cell type and time point are not known. The CDR3 DNA reads as TGTGCCTGGAGTGTACCCATGGATCTTTCGGGCGAAAAACTGTTTTTT. It is translated as CAWSVPMDLSGEKLFF.